The 24 T cell receptor beta chains below all came from one sample that was sequenced in a study of beta chain features in type 1 diabetes (dated by TCRdb to the late 2010s). Points the paper makes about the study in general: In all four CD4+ subsets, TCRB CDR3 length was moderately but significantly shorter in type 1 diabetes patients.

Their antigens remain unidentified. The method behind the library was the immunoSEQ multiplex PCR assay. All of the isolated RNA was reverse transcribed with the High Capacity cDNA Reverse Transcription Kit, so expressed TCRB transcripts were sequenced. TCRdb took over this immuneACCESS table, retaining in-frame rearrangements with V and J assigned. Such tables are incomplete; in checked studies, under half of the missing clones stem from an unresolved V gene, and the remainder is unexplained. This sample lists roughly 150,000 clones; approximately 7.8% were detected once. About 0.9% of the sample is in the top ten clones. Material for sequencing was central memory CD4+ T cells from blood. Receptors originate from a woman between 35 and 50 years old with type 1 diabetes.

This chain joins TRBV4-1 and TRBJ1-5; 7 bases map to TRBD1. CDR3 length equals 16 residues. Unmatched junction bases numbered 14, after V lost 6 bases and J lost 6 bases. In germline, CDR1 is MGHRA, CDR2 YSYEKL. CDR3 coding DNA: TGCGCCAGCAGTTTCCGACAGGGAGAATTGGGTCAGCCCCAGCATTTT. Protein sequence: CASSFRQGELGQPQHF.

This chain joins TRBV10-3 and TRBJ1-1; 7 bases are shared with TRBD1. The CDR3 totals 13 residues. Germline CDR1 is ENHRY and CDR2 is SYGVKD. The V and J ends lost 2 bases and 5 bases, in that order; junction bases with no gene match: 2. The CDR3 spells CAISEATGTEAFF. Written as DNA, the CDR3 is TGTGCCATCAGTGAGGCGACAGGGACTGAAGCTTTCTTT.

The V and J genes are TRBV9 and TRBJ1-1; D is possibly TRBD1 (6 bases). V gave up 2 bases and J gave up 4 bases, with 12 bases separating them. The CDR3 is made up of 14 amino acids. Germline CDR1 reads SGDLS; CDR2 reads YYNGEE. The DNA for the CDR3 is TGTGCCAGCAGCGTGGCGTCCAGGGGCACTGAAGCTTTCTTT. It yields the protein CASSVASRGTEAFF.

This clone was seen a handful of times. This sequence joins TRBV2 and TRBJ2-4; TRBD1 is a possible D gene (5 bases). CDR3 length: 14 amino acids. The ends were cut back, 2 bases at V and 2 bases at J, with 7 bases in the middle. The germline V gene has CDR1 SNHLY and CDR2 FYNNEI. This CDR3 reads CASSERTTKNIQYF. CDR3 in DNA: TGTGCCAGCAGTGAAAGGACAACCAAAAACATTCAGTACTTC.

This clone was detected a few times. The chain employs TRBV9 and TRBJ1-4; 7 bases are shared with TRBD1. Germline V gene lookup returns CDR1 SGDLS and CDR2 YYNGEE. V dropped 3 bases and J dropped 8; count of bases not matched to a gene: 4. There are 13 residues in the CDR3. This CDR3 reads CASSGGTVEKLFF. CDR3 nucleotides: TGTGCCAGCAGCGGCGGGACAGTCGAAAAACTGTTTTTT.

The chain recombines TRBV5-6 with TRBJ2-7; the D gene is possibly TRBD1 (5 bases). The CDR3 is made up of 13 amino acids. The germline V gene encodes CDR1 SGHDT and CDR2 YYEEEE. V lost 1 base and J 3 bases, leaving 8 bases between the germline ends. In DNA, the CDR3 is TGTGCCAGCAGCTTGCGCCAGGGCTACGAGCAGTACTTC. Encoded protein: CASSLRQGYEQYF.

Turning to this clone: The same CDR3 arises from other DNA sequences in this sample as well. The genes are TRBV29-1 and TRBJ1-1, with D perhaps TRBD1 (5 bases). Germline-derived CDR1 and CDR2 are SQVTM and ANQGSEA. Trimming removed 7 bases at V and 1 base at J, with 10 bases between. This CDR3 spans 12 amino acids. The CDR3 loop is CSALTGNTEAFF. In DNA form, the CDR3 reads TGCAGCGCCCTTACAGGGAACACTGAAGCTTTCTTT.

Concerning this clone itself: One junction end does not reproduce the germline sequence, and a read error may be involved. The rearrangement joins TRBV9 to TRBJ2-7; tentatively, D is TRBD2 (6 bases). This CDR3 has 14 amino acids. Germline CDR1 reads SGDLS; CDR2 reads YYNGEE. The CDR3 DNA reads as TGTGCCAGCAGCCCCCGGGGGTCTACGGAACCCCACCGCTTC. It codes for CASSPRGSTEPHRF.

About this clone itself: This sample includes further DNA sequences coding for the same CDR3. J is TRBJ1-1 and V is TRBV29-1, with TRBD1 as a possible D gene (5 bases). V lost 6 bases and J lost 2, with 13 bases in between. The CDR3 is 13 amino acids. Germline values: CDR1 SQVTM, CDR2 ANQGSEA. The CDR3 sequence is CSVRQGLNTEAFF. The CDR3 region has the DNA TGCAGCGTGCGCCAGGGTCTTAACACTGAAGCTTTCTTT.

This clone was observed a handful of times. The chain has TRBV5-1 and TRBJ1-5, with TRBD1 identical over 7 bases. V gave up 3 bases and J gave up 5 bases; unmatched junction bases: 5. The CDR3 consists of 14 residues. In germline, CDR1 is SGHRS, CDR2 YFSETQ. As DNA, the CDR3 is TGCGCCAGCAGCTCTGGACAGGTCGATCAGCCCCAGCATTTT. Amino acid sequence: CASSSGQVDQPQHF.

The chain uses TRBV7-9 and TRBJ2-7, with D possibly matching TRBD1 (5 bases). The CDR3 runs 13 residues. Germline V lookup: CDR1 SEHNR, CDR2 FQNEAQ (reference sequence). Trimming took off 7 bases at V and 4 bases at J, with 14 bases between the two ends. The CDR3 region has the DNA TGTGCCAGCACCAGAGCTGACAGATACGAGCAGTACTTC. Its protein is CASTRADRYEQYF.

This clone has a handful of counts. In DNA, the CDR3 is TGTGCCAGCAGTATGACCAGGGGATCTACTTTGGGGGAGCAGTACTTC. It codes for CASSMTRGSTLGEQYF. J is TRBJ2-7 and V is TRBV27; D is perhaps TRBD1 (6 bases). This CDR3 is 16 amino acids long. Germline lookup yields CDR1 MNHEY and CDR2 SMNVEV (reference sequence). Trimming shortened V by 5 bases and J by 7 bases, and 24 bases separated the two germline ends.

This clone was seen only a few times. The V gene is TRBV5-6, the J gene TRBJ1-1; 9 bases agree with TRBD1. The CDR3 runs to 15 residues. The junction had 6 bases not matched to a gene; V was cut back by 3 bases and J by 3 bases. CDR1 and CDR2 from the germline V gene are SGHDT and YYEEEE. The CDR3 protein is CASSSGTGSYTEAFF. The CDR3 DNA follows: TGTGCCAGCAGCTCCGGGACAGGGTCCTACACTGAAGCTTTCTTT.

The rearrangement uses TRBV18 and TRBJ1-1; 9 nucleotides align to TRBD1. From germline, CDR1 is KGHSH and CDR2 LQKENI. There are 14 residues in the CDR3. Unmatched junction bases numbered 8, after V lost 6 bases and J lost 6 bases. CDR3 protein: CASSPPGTGSEAFF. The CDR3 DNA sequence: TGTGCCAGCTCTCCCCCGGGGACAGGGTCTGAAGCTTTCTTT.

This chain's CDR3 is CASSEQGGHNEQFF. The CDR3 region has the DNA TGTGCCAGCAGTGAGCAGGGTGGCCACAATGAGCAGTTCTTC. This chain uses TRBV2 with TRBJ2-1; a weak D match, TRBD1 (5 bases). V lost 3 bases to trimming and J lost 5 bases, with 11 bases between them. Per the germline V gene, CDR1 is SNHLY and CDR2 is FYNNEI. The CDR3 length is 14 residues.

This clone has more than one count but fewer than ten. The rearrangement uses TRBV11-2 and TRBJ2-1, with 7 bases identical to TRBD1. CDR1 and CDR2 from the germline V gene are SGHAT and FQNNGV. V lost 7 bases to trimming and J lost 0 bases; unmatched junction nucleotides: 9. CDR3 length: 16 residues. The CDR3 loop is CASKRTGLSSYNEQFF. The DNA of the CDR3 is TGTGCCAGCAAGAGGACAGGTTTGAGCTCCTACAATGAGCAGTTCTTC.

The table lists this clone with a few counts. CDR3 nucleotide sequence: TGTGCCTGGAGTGCACGACAGACTGAAGCTTTCTTT. It yields the protein CAWSARQTEAFF. The chain carries TRBV30 and TRBJ1-1; perhaps TRBD1 as D (5 bases). This CDR3 has 12 residues. CDR1 is GTSNPN and CDR2 is SVGIG in the germline V gene (reference sequence). Trimming stripped 1 base from V and 5 bases from J, with 8 bases between.

The CDR3 region is CASSLGGDNGYTF. CDR3 in DNA: TGTGCCAGCAGCTTAGGCGGTGATAATGGCTACACCTTC. V is TRBV5-4 and J is TRBJ1-2; D is uncertain. Trimming removed 2 bases at V and 6 bases at J, with 11 bases between. This CDR3 is built from 13 residues. Germline V gene lookup returns CDR1 SGHNT and CDR2 YYREEE (reference sequence). The whole variable domain, remainder taken from reference TRBV5-4 and TRBJ1-2, is ETGVTQSPTHLIKTRGQQVTLRCSSQSGHNTVSWYQQALGQGPQFIFQYYREEENGRGNFPPRFSGLQFPNYSSELNVNALELDDSALYLCASSLGGDNGYTFGSGTRLTVV.

This clone appeared a few times. The V gene is TRBV7-9, the J gene TRBJ1-6; no clear D gene. CDR1 is SEHNR, CDR2 FQNEAQ, per germline (reference sequence). The CDR3 covers 11 residues. Deletions cut 4 bases from V and 7 bases from J, with 2 bases between. CDR3 region: CASSSNSPLHF. The CDR3 DNA sequence: TGTGCCAGCAGCTCAAATTCACCCCTCCACTTT.

In this sample, this clone turned up a few times. The junction differs from germline at one of its ends, possibly a read error. CDR3 in amino acids: CGTGNGNTIYF. As DNA, the CDR3 is TGCGGGACAGGGAACGGAAACACCATATATTTT. The genes are TRBV6-6 and TRBJ1-3, with TRBD1 matching 9 bases. The length of the CDR3 is 11 residues. In germline, CDR1 is MNHNY, CDR2 SVGAGI (reference sequence).

The table lists this clone with a count of one. The DNA of the CDR3 is TGTGCCAGCACCCTTGGGGGCCGCCTCTATGGCTACACCTTC. This codes for CASTLGGRLYGYTF. V usage is TRBV2 and J usage is TRBJ1-2; a possible D gene is TRBD1 (6 bases). V lost 7 bases, J lost 4 bases, and 16 bases lay in between. From germline, CDR1 is SNHLY and CDR2 FYNNEI. The CDR3 totals 14 residues.

The table lists this clone with many counts. The chain links TRBV7-8 to TRBJ2-1; possible D gene TRBD2, 5 bases. Germline-derived CDR1 and CDR2 are SGHVS and FQNEAQ. The V end was cut by 2 bases, the J end by 1 base, with 9 bases between. There are 15 residues in the CDR3. Here the CDR3 reads CASSLSGSSYNEQFF. CDR3 DNA sequence: TGTGCCAGCAGCTTAAGCGGTTCTTCCTACAATGAGCAGTTCTTC.

This clone was recorded at least ten times. V and J are TRBV6-1 and TRBJ1-5; TRBD1 aligns across 9 bases. The germline CDR1 and CDR2 sequences are MNHNS and SASEGT. This CDR3 comprises 14 residues. J lost 6 bases, V lost 6 bases, and 6 bases had no gene match. CDR3 nucleotides: TGTGCCAGCAGCCAGACAGGGGGTGCTCAGCCCCAGCATTTT. Residues: CASSQTGGAQPQHF.

The chain carries TRBV7-2 and TRBJ2-5, with D maybe TRBD2 (6 bases). This CDR3 is 13 amino acids long. Trimming removed 1 base at V and 7 bases at J, with 10 bases between. Germline-derived CDR1 and CDR2 are SGHTA and FQGNSA. DNA for the CDR3: TGTGCCAGCAGCTTAGTCGAGGAGGGGACCCAGTACTTC. Translating it yields CASSLVEEGTQYF.